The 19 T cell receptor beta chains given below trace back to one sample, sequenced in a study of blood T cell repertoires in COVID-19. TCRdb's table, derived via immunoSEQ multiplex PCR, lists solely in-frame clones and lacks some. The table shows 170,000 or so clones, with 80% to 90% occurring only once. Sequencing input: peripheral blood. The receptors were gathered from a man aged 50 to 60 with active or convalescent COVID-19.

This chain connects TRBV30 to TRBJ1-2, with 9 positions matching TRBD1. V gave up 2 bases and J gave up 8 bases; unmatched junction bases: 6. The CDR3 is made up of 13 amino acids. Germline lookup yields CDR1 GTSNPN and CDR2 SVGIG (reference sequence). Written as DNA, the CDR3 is TGTGCCTGGAGTCGTAACACAGGGGGCGGCTACACCTTC. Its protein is CAWSRNTGGGYTF.

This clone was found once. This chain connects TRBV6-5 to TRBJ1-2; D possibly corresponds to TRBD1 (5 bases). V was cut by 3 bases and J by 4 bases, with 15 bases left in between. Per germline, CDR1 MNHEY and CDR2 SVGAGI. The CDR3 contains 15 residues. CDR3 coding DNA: TGTGCCAGCAGTTATGGTGGGGCATACAGCTATGGCTACACCTTC. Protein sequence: CASSYGGAYSYGYTF.

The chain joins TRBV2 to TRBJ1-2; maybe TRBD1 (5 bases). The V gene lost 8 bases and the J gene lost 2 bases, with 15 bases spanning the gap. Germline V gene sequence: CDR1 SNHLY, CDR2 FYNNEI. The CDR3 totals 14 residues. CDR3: CASAGRGGNYGYTF. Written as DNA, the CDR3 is TGTGCCAGCGCCGGCCGGGGGGGGAACTATGGCTACACCTTC.

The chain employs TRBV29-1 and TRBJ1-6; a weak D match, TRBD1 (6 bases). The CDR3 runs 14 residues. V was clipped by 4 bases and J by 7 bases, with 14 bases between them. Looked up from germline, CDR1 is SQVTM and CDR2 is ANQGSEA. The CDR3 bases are TGCAGCGTTGCTCCGACAGGCTCGAATTCACCCCTCCACTTT. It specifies CSVAPTGSNSPLHF.

The CDR3 loop is CATSDGTRPSGNTIYF. The CDR3 DNA follows: TGTGCCACCAGTGACGGAACCAGGCCCTCTGGAAACACCATATATTTT. This chain connects TRBV24-1 to TRBJ1-3; D is unresolved. Germline V gene sequence: CDR1 KGHDR, CDR2 SFDVKD. This CDR3 has 16 residues. V shed 4 bases and J shed 0 bases, with 12 bases lying between them.

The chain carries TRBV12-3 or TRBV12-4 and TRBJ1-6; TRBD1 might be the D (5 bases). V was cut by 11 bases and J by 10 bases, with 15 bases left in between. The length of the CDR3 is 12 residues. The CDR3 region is CAGRRGDSPLHF. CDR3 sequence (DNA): TGTGCCGGACGGAGGGGAGACTCACCCCTCCACTTT.

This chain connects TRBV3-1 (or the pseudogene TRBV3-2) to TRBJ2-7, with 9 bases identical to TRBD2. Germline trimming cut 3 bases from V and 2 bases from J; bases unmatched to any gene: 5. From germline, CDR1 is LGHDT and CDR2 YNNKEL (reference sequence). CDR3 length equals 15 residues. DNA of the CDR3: TGTGCCAGCAGCCATGCAGCGGGAGGACCCTACGAGCAGTACTTC. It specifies CASSHAAGGPYEQYF.

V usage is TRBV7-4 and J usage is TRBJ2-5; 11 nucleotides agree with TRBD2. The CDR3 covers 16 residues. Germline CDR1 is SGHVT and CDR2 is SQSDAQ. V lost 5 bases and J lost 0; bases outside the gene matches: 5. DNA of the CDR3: TGTGCCAGCAGCCTGGCTAGCGGGAGGCACCAAGAGACCCAGTACTTC. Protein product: CASSLASGRHQETQYF.

CDR3 in DNA: TGTGCCTGGGCCACGACAGGGGAAAAACTGTTTTTT. The encoded protein is CAWATTGEKLFF. The rearrangement links TRBV30 to TRBJ1-4; 7 nucleotides agree with TRBD1. This CDR3 region has 12 residues. V dropped 5 bases and J dropped 8; count of bases not matched to a gene: 5. The V gene's germline CDR1 is GTSNPN and CDR2 SVGIG (reference sequence).

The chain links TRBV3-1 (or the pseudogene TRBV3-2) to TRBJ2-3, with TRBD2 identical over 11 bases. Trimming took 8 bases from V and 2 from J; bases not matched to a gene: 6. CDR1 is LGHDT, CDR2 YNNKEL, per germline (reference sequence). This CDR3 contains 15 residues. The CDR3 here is CASGTSGGYTDTQYF. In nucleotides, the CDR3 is TGTGCCAGCGGAACTAGCGGGGGCTACACAGATACGCAGTATTTT.

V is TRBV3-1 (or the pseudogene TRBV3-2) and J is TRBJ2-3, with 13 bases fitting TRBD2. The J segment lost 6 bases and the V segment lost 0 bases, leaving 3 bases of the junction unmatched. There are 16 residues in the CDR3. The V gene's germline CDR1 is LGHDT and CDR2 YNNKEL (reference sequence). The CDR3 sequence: CASSQDKLAGGDTQYF. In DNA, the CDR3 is TGTGCCAGCAGCCAAGATAAACTAGCGGGAGGGGATACGCAGTATTTT.

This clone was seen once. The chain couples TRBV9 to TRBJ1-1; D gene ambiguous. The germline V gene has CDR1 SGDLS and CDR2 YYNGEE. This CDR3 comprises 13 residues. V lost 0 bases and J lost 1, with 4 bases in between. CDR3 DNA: TGTGCCAGCAGCGTAGCGGGGAACACTGAAGCTTTCTTT. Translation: CASSVAGNTEAFF.

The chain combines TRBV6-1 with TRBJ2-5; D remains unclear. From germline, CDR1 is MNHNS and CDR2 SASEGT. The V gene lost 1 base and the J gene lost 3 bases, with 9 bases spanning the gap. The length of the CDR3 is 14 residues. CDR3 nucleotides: TGTGCCAGCAGTGAAGGGTTTCAGGAAGAGACCCAGTACTTC. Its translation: CASSEGFQEETQYF.

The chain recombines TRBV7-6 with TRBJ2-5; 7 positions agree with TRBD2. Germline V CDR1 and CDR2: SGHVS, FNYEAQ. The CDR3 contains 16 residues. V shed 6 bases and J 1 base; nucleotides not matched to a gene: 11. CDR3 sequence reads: CASSYMTSYSQETQYF. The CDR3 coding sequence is TGTGCCAGCAGTTACATGACTAGCTACTCCCAAGAGACCCAGTACTTC.

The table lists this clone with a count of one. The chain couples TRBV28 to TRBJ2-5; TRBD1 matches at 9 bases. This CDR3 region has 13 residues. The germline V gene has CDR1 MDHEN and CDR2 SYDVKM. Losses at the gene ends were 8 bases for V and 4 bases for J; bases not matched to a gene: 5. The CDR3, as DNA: TGTGCCAGCGGGGGGACAGGGAGAGAGACCCAGTACTTC. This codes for CASGGTGRETQYF.

Written as DNA, the CDR3 is TGTGCCACCAGTGCCGGAACAGGGGTTGAAAAACTGTTTTTT. It codes for CATSAGTGVEKLFF. The chain carries TRBV24-1 and TRBJ1-4; TRBD1 agrees at 7 bases. Germline loops: CDR1 KGHDR, CDR2 SFDVKD. The CDR3 is made up of 14 amino acids. Losses at the gene ends were 5 bases for V and 7 bases for J; bases not matched to a gene: 6.

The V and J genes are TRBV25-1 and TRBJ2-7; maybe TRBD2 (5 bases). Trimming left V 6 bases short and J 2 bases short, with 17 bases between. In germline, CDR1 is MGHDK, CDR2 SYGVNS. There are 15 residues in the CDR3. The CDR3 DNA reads TGTGCCAGCAGGTCCCAGGCCGGAGGTGCCTACGAGCAGTACTTC. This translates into CASRSQAGGAYEQYF.

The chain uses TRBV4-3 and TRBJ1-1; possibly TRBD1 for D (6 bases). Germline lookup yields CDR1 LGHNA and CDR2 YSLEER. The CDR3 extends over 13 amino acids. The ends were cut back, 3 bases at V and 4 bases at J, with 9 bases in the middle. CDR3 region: CASSHQGITEAFF. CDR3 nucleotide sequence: TGCGCCAGCAGCCACCAGGGGATCACTGAAGCTTTCTTT.

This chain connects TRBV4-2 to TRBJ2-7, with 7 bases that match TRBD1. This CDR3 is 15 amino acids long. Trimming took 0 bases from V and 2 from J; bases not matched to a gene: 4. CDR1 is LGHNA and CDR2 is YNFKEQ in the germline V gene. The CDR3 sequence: CASSQDNRGTYEQYF. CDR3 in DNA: TGTGCCAGCAGCCAAGATAACAGGGGCACCTACGAGCAGTACTTC.